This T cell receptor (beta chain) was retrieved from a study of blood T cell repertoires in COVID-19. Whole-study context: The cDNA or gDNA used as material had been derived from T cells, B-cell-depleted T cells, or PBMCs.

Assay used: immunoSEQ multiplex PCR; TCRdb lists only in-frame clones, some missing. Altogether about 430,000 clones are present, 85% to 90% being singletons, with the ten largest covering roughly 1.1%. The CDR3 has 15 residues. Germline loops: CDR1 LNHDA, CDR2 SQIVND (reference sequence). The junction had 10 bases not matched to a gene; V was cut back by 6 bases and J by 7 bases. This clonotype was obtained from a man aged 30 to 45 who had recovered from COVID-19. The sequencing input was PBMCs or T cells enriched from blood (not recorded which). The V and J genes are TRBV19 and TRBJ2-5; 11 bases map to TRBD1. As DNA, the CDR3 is TGTGCCAGTAGCGAAACCAAGGGACAGGGGGTGACCCAGTACTTC. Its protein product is CASSETKGQGVTQYF.